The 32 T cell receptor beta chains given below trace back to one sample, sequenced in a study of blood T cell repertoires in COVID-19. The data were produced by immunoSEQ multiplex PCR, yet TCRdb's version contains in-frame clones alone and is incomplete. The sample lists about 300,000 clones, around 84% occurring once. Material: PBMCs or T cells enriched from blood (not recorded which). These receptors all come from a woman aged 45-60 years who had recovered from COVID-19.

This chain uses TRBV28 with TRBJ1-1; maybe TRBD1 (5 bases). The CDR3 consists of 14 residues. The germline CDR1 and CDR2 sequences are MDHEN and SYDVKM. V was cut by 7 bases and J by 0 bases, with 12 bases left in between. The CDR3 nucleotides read TGTGCCAGCATCCGCGGGGCCATGAACACTGAAGCTTTCTTT. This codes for CASIRGAMNTEAFF.

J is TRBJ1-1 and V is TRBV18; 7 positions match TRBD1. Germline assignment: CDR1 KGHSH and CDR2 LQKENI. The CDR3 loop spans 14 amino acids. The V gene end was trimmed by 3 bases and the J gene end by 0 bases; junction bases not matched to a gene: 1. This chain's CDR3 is CASSPDRMNTEAFF. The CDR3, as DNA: TGTGCCAGCTCACCGGACAGGATGAACACTGAAGCTTTCTTT.

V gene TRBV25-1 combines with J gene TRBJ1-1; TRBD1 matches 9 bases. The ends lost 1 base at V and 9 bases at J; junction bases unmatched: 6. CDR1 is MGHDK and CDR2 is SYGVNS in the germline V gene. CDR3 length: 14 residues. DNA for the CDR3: TGTGCCAGCAGTGAATCTATACAGGGGGCTAAAGCTTTCTTT. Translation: CASSESIQGAKAFF.

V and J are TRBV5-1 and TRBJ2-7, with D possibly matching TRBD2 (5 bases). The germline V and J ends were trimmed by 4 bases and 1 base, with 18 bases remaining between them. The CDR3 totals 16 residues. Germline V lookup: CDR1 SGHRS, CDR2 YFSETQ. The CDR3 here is CASSVLGPRESYEQYF. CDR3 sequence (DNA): TGCGCCAGCAGCGTGCTCGGGCCACGGGAATCCTACGAGCAGTACTTC.

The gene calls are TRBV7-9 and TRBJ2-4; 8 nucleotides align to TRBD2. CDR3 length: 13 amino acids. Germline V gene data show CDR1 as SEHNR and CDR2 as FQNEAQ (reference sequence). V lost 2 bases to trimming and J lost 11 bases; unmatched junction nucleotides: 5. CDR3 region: CASSLTSGGVQYF. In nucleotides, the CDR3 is TGTGCCAGCAGCTTAACGAGCGGGGGTGTTCAGTACTTC.

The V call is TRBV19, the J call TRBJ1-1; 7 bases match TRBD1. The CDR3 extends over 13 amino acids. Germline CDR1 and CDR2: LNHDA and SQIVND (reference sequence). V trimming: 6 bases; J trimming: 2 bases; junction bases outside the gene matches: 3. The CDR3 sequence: CASRRQGNTEAFF. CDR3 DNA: TGTGCCAGTAGGCGACAGGGAAACACTGAAGCTTTCTTT. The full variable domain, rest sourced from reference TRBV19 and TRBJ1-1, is DGGITQSPKYLFRKEGQNVTLSCEQNLNHDAMYWYRQDPGQGLRLIYYSQIVNDFQKGDIAEGYSVSREKKESFPLTVTSAQKNPTAFYLCASRRQGNTEAFFGQGTRLTVV.

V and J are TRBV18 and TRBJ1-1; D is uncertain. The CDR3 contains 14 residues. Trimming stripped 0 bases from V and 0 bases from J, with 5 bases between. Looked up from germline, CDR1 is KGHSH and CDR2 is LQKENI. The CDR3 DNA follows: TGTGCCAGCTCACCACCGTCCGTGAACACTGAAGCTTTCTTT. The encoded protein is CASSPPSVNTEAFF.

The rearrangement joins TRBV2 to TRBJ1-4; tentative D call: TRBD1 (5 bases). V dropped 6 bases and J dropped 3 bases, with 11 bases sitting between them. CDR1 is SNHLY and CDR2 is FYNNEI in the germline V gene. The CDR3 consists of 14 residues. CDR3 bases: TGTGCCAGCAGGGCAGGGCAATCTAATGAAAAACTGTTTTTT. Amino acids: CASRAGQSNEKLFF.

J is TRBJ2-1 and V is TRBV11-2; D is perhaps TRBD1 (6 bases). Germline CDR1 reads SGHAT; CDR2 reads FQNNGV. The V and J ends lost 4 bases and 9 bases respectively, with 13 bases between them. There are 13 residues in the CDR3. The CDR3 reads CASSSSTGIEQFF. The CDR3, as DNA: TGTGCCAGCAGCTCTTCCACAGGGATTGAGCAGTTCTTC.

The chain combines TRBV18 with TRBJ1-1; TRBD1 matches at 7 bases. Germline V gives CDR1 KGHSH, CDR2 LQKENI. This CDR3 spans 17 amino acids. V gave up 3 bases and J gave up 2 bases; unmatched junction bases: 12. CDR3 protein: CASSPPRPGTENTEAFF. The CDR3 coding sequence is TGTGCCAGCTCACCCCCTCGACCAGGGACAGAAAACACTGAAGCTTTCTTT.

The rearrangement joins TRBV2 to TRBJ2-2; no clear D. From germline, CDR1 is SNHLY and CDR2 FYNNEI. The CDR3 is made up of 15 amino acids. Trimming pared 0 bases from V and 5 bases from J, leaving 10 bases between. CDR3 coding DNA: TGTGCCAGCAGTGAAGCCTTACAGAGAACCGGGGAGCTGTTTTTT. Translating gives CASSEALQRTGELFF.

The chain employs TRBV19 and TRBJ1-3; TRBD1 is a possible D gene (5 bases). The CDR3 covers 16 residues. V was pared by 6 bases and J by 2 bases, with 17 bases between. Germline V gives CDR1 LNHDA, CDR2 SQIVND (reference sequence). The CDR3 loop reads CASRKRGGETGNTIYF. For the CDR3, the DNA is TGTGCCAGTAGGAAACGTGGGGGGGAAACTGGAAACACCATATATTTT.

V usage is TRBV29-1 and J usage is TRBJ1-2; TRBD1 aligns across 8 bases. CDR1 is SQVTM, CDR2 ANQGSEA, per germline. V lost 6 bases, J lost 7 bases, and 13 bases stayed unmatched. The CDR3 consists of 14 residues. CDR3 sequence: CSVQPDRGDRGYTF. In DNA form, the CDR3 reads TGCAGCGTCCAGCCTGACAGGGGAGATCGTGGCTACACCTTC.

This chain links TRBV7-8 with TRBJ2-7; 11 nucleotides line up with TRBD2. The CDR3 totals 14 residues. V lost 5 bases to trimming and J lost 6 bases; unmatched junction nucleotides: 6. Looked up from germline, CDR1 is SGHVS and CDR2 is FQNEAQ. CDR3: CASSPGLAGAEQYF. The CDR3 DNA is TGTGCCAGCAGCCCTGGACTAGCGGGCGCCGAGCAGTACTTC.

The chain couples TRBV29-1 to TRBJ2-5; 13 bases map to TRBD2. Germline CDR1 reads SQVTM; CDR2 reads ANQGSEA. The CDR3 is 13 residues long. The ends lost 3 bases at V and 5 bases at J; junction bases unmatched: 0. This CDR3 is CSVEGLAGETQYF. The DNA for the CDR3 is TGCAGCGTTGAGGGACTAGCGGGGGAGACCCAGTACTTC.

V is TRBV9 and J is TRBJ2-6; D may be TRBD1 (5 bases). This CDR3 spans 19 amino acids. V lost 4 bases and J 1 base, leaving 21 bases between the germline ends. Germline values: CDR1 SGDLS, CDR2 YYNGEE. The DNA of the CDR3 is TGTGCCAGCAGCTCCAACCTCCCAGGGCCTTTATCTGGGGCCAACGTCCTGACTTTC. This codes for CASSSNLPGPLSGANVLTF.

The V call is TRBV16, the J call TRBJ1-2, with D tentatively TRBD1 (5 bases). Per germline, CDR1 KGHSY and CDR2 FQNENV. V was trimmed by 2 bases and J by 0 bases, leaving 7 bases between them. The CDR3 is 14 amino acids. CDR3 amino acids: CASSQPTANYGYTF. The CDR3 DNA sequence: TGTGCCAGCAGCCAACCGACAGCTAACTATGGCTACACCTTC.

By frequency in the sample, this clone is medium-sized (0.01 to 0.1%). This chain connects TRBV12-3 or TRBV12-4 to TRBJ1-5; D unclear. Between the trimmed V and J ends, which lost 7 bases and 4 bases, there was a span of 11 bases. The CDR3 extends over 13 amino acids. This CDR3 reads CASTPQANQPQHF. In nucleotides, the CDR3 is TGTGCCAGCACACCCCAGGCGAATCAGCCCCAGCATTTT.

CDR3 sequence (DNA): TGTGCCAGCTCAAGGGACAGATACACTGAAGCTTTCTTT. Translation: CASSRDRYTEAFF. The V call is TRBV18, the J call TRBJ1-1; 7 nucleotides line up with TRBD1. Looked up from germline, CDR1 is KGHSH and CDR2 is LQKENI. The junction had 3 bases not matched to a gene; V was cut back by 5 bases and J by 3 bases. The CDR3 covers 13 residues.

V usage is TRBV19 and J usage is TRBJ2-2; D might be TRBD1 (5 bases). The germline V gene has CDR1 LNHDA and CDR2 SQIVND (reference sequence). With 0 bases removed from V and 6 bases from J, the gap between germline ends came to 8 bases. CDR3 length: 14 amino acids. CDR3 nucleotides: TGTGCCAGTAGTATAGATCTAGGGGCCGGGGAGCTGTTTTTT. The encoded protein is CASSIDLGAGELFF.

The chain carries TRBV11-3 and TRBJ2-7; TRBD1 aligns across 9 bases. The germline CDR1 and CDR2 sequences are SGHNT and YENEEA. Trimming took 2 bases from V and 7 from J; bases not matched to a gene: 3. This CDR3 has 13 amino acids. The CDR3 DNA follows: TGTGCCAGCAGCTTACGACAGGGGGGAGAGCAGTACTTC. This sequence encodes CASSLRQGGEQYF.

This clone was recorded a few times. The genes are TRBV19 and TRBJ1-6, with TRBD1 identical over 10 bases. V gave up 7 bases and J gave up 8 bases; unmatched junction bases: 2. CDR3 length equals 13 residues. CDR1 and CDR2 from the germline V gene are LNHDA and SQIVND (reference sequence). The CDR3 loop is CASKGTGDSPLHF. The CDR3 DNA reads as TGTGCCAGTAAGGGGACAGGGGATTCACCCCTCCACTTT. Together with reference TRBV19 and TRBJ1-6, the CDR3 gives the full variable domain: DGGITQSPKYLFRKEGQNVTLSCEQNLNHDAMYWYRQDPGQGLRLIYYSQIVNDFQKGDIAEGYSVSREKKESFPLTVTSAQKNPTAFYLCASKGTGDSPLHFGNGTRLTVT.

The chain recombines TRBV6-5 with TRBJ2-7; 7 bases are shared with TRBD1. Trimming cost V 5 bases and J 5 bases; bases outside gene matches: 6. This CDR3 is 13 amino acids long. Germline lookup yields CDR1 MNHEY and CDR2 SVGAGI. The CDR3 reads CASSKTGMDEQYF. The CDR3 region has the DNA TGTGCCAGCAGTAAGACAGGGATGGACGAGCAGTACTTC.

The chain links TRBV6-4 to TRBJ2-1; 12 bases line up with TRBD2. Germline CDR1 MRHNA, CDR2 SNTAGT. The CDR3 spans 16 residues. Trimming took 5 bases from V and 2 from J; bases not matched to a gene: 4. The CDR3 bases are TGTGCCAGCAGTCTAGCGGGAGGGTACCCCTACAATGAGCAGTTCTTC. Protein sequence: CASSLAGGYPYNEQFF.

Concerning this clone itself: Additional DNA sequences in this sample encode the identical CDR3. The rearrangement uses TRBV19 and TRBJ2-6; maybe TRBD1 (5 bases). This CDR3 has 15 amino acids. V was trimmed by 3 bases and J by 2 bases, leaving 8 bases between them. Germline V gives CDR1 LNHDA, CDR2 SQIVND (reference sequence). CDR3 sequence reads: CASSMGQTGANVLTF. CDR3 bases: TGTGCCAGTAGTATGGGGCAGACTGGGGCCAACGTCCTGACTTTC.

The CDR3 nucleotides read TGTGCCAGCAGAAGACAGGGGGCCGAAACCTACGAGCAGTACTTC. This encodes CASRRQGAETYEQYF. The chain uses TRBV28 and TRBJ2-7; 10 nucleotides agree with TRBD1. The CDR3 runs 15 residues. Germline V CDR1 and CDR2: MDHEN, SYDVKM. V gave up 6 bases and J gave up 2 bases; unmatched junction bases: 7.

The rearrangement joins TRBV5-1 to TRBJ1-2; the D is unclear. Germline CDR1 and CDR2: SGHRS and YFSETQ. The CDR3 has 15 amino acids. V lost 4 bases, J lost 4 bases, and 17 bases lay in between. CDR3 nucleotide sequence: TGCGCCAGCAGCCCCAAGGACGAGGGCACCTATGGCTACACCTTC. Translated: CASSPKDEGTYGYTF.

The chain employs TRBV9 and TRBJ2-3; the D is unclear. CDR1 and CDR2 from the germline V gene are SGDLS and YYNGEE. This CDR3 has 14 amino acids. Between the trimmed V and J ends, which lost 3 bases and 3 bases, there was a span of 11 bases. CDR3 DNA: TGTGCCAGCAGCGGTACGGTGAAGACAGATACGCAGTATTTT. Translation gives CASSGTVKTDTQYF.

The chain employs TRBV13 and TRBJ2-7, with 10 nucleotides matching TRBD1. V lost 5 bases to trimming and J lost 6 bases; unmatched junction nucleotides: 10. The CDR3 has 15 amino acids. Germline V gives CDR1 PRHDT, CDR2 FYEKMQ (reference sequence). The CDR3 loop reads CASSLRTGGLREQYF. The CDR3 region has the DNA TGTGCCAGCAGCCTCAGGACAGGGGGACTACGCGAGCAGTACTTC.

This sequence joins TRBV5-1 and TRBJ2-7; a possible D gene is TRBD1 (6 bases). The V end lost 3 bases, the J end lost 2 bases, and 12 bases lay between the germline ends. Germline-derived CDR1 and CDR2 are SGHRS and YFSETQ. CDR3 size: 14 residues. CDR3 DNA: TGCGCCAGCAGCTCGACAGGTTTAGCCTACGAGCAGTACTTC. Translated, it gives CASSSTGLAYEQYF.

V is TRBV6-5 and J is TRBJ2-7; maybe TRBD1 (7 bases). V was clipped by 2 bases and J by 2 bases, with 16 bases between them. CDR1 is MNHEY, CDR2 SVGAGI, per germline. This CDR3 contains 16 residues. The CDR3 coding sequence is TGTGCCAGCAGTTACGTGTCAGGGGGGCTTCCCTACGAGCAGTACTTC. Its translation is CASSYVSGGLPYEQYF.

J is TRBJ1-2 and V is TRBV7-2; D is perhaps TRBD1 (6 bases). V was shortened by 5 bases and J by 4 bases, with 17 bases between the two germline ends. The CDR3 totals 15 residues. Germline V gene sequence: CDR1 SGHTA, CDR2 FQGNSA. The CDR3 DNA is TGTGCCAGCAGCGGTCAACAGGGATCAAGCTATGGCTACACCTTC. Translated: CASSGQQGSSYGYTF. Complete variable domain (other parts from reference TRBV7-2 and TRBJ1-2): GAGVSQSPSNKVTEKGKDVELRCDPISGHTALYWYRQSLGQGLEFLIYFQGNSAPDKSGLPSDRFSAERTGGSVSTLTIQRTQQEDSAVYLCASSGQQGSSYGYTFGSGTRLTVV.